These 21 T cell receptor beta chains were all obtained from the same sample, sequenced in a study of breast tumors, draining lymph nodes, adjacent tissues. TCRdb fed the multiplex PCR reads into MiXCR, producing one record per CDR3 protein. This table has roughly 86,000 distinct CDR3 sequences, roughly 19% appearing once. The lymph nodes were axillary draining lymph nodes from breast cancer patients. The sample taken for sequencing was axillary lymph node tissue. The receptors originated from a female donor with breast cancer. Some clones in this sample may be carry-over from other donors' samples.

This clonotype was counted ten times or more. J is TRBJ2-7 and V is TRBV6-1, with 7 bases aligning to TRBD1. This CDR3 contains 15 residues. After removal of 5 bases from V and 0 bases from J, the junction contained 7 bases not matched to a gene. CDR1 is MNHNS and CDR2 is SASEGT in the germline V gene. As DNA, the CDR3 is TGTGCCAGCAGTCAATCGACAGGGCCCTCCTACGAGCAGTACTTC. It is translated as CASSQSTGPSYEQYF.

The chain combines TRBV6-1 with TRBJ2-7; TRBD1 is a possible D gene (6 bases). Trimming took 4 bases from V and 4 from J, leaving 17 bases between them. CDR3 size: 15 residues. Germline CDR1 is MNHNS and CDR2 is SASEGT. The CDR3 bases are TGTGCCAGCAGTGCACCTCCGGACAGCAATTACGAGCAGTACTTC. As protein: CASSAPPDSNYEQYF.

The sample holds many counts of this clonotype. CDR3: CASSEHIPGDTQYF. The CDR3 DNA follows: TGTGCCAGCAGTGAACACATTCCAGGGGATACGCAGTATTTT. The chain carries TRBV6-1 and TRBJ2-3; TRBD1 might be the D (5 bases). V lost 2 bases and J lost 6, with 12 bases in between. CDR1 MNHNS and CDR2 SASEGT come from the germline V gene. The CDR3 runs 14 residues.

In this sample, this clonotype turned up many times. The genes are TRBV4-3 and TRBJ1-2; TRBD1 is a possible D gene (5 bases). Trimming removed 0 bases at V and 7 bases at J, with 15 bases between. CDR1 and CDR2 from the germline V gene are LGHNA and YSLEER. The CDR3 loop spans 15 amino acids. The CDR3 nucleotides are TGCGCCAGCAGCCAAGATTACAGGTCAACGGGTGGCTACACCTTC. Its protein is CASSQDYRSTGGYTF.

This clonotype was detected only a few times. The rearrangement links TRBV7-6 to TRBJ2-4; D is ambiguous. Trimming shortened V by 1 base and J by 6 bases, and 4 bases separated the two germline ends. Germline assignment: CDR1 SGHVS and CDR2 FNYEAQ. The CDR3 loop spans 12 amino acids. CDR3 amino acids: CASSLDGNIQYF. The CDR3 nucleotides are TGTGCCAGCAGCTTAGATGGAAACATTCAGTACTTC.

This clonotype was found many times. V usage is TRBV12-3 or TRBV12-4 and J usage is TRBJ1-3, with TRBD1 as a possible D gene (5 bases). The V end was cut by 1 base, the J end by 4 bases, with 11 bases between. This CDR3 has 15 residues. CDR3 residues: CASSLGGVRGNTIYF. The CDR3 nucleotides read TGTGCCAGCAGTTTAGGGGGGGTACGCGGAAACACCATATATTTT.

This clonotype has a count of ten or more. The chain employs TRBV29-1 and TRBJ2-7; D gene ambiguous. This CDR3 comprises 11 residues. V was trimmed by 3 bases and J by 3 bases, leaving 6 bases between them. Germline assignment: CDR1 SQVTM and CDR2 ANQGSEA. The CDR3 DNA reads TGCAGCGTTGAGCGGAACTACGAGCAGTACTTC. Protein sequence: CSVERNYEQYF.

Worth noting for this clonotype: Given a much more abundant clone one base away, this may be a read error. This sequence joins TRBV11-3 and TRBJ2-7, with 9 bases lining up with TRBD1. The CDR3 covers 14 residues. CDR1 and CDR2 (germline): SGHNT, YENEEA. Trimming at V came to 3 bases and at J to 7 bases, leaving 7 bases not matched to a gene. CDR3 sequence (DNA): TGTGCCAGCAGCTTGGATGGGACAGGGTATGAGCAGTACTTC. This codes for CASSLDGTGYEQYF. Full variable domain (rest looked up from reference TRBV11-3 and TRBJ2-7): EAGVVQSPRYKIIEKKQPVAFWCNPISGHNTLYWYLQNLGQGPELLIRYENEEAVDDSQLPKDRFSAERLKGVDSTLKIQPAELGDSAVYLCASSLDGTGYEQYFGPGTRLTVT.

This clonotype was counted between two and nine times. The genes are TRBV28 and TRBJ2-3; D perhaps matches TRBD1 (5 bases). Trimming removed 6 bases from V and 4 bases from J, with 14 bases in between. The CDR3 is 14 amino acids. Germline CDR1 and CDR2: MDHEN and SYDVKM. Here the CDR3 reads CASSPEWGPDTQYF. DNA of the CDR3: TGTGCCAGCAGCCCCGAGTGGGGCCCAGATACGCAGTATTTT.

This clonotype was counted at least ten times. V is TRBV20-1 and J is TRBJ1-5; 7 bases are a match to TRBD1. This CDR3 spans 15 amino acids. V was pared by 3 bases and J by 3 bases, with 8 bases of the junction left unmatched. Germline lookup yields CDR1 DFQATT and CDR2 SNEGSKA (reference sequence). CDR3 protein: CSARPLTGLNQPQHF. In DNA form, the CDR3 reads TGCAGTGCTAGGCCACTGACAGGGCTCAATCAGCCCCAGCATTTT.

There are many counts of this clonotype. The gene calls are TRBV5-4 and TRBJ1-5; D is ambiguous. With 0 bases removed from V and 3 bases from J, the gap between germline ends came to 4 bases. This CDR3 spans 13 amino acids. CDR1 is SGHNT, CDR2 YYREEE, per germline (reference sequence). In DNA form, the CDR3 reads TGTGCCAGCAGCTTGGGGCCCAATCAGCCCCAGCATTTT. Its translation is CASSLGPNQPQHF.

The chain has TRBV20-1 and TRBJ2-7; TRBD2 agrees at 13 bases. Germline trimming cut 6 bases from V and 5 bases from J; bases unmatched to any gene: 7. The length of the CDR3 is 14 residues. Germline values: CDR1 DFQATT, CDR2 SNEGSKA (reference sequence). CDR3 sequence reads: CSAGLAGVGNEQYF. Here the CDR3 DNA reads TGCAGTGCAGGACTAGCGGGAGTCGGAAACGAGCAGTACTTC.

The table lists this clonotype with many counts. V gene TRBV6-5 combines with J gene TRBJ2-1; perhaps TRBD1 as D (7 bases). Germline values: CDR1 MNHEY, CDR2 SVGAGI. V was trimmed by 6 bases and J by 1 base, leaving 13 bases between them. The CDR3 runs 15 residues. CDR3: CASREGQRSYNEQFF. The CDR3 DNA follows: TGTGCCAGCAGGGAGGGACAGAGATCCTACAATGAGCAGTTCTTC.

This clonotype was detected ten times or more. The rearrangement joins TRBV19 to TRBJ2-5; D gene uncertain. Germline-derived CDR1 and CDR2 are LNHDA and SQIVND (reference sequence). Trimming removed 7 bases at V and 4 bases at J, with 13 bases between. The CDR3 covers 13 residues. CDR3 bases: TGTGCCAGTAACGGACCCGGGCGAGAGACCCAGTACTTC. It yields the protein CASNGPGRETQYF.

For this clonotype: This clone may be a read error of a much larger clone one base away. The rearrangement joins TRBV7-6 to TRBJ2-5; 11 nucleotides align to TRBD2. The V and J ends lost 1 base and 4 bases, in that order; junction bases with no gene match: 11. The germline CDR1 and CDR2 sequences are SGHVS and FNYEAQ. The CDR3 has 18 amino acids. CDR3 residues: CASSLGVQLAGVGETQYF. The CDR3 DNA reads as TGTGCCAGCAGCTTAGGGGTCCAACTAGCGGGAGTGGGAGAGACCCAGTACTTC. Full variable domain (outside the CDR3, taken from reference TRBV7-6 and TRBJ2-5): GAGVSQSPRYKVTKRGQDVALRCDPISGHVSLYWYRQALGQGPEFLTYFNYEAQQDKSGLPNDRFSAERPEGSISTLTIQRTEQRDSAMYRCASSLGVQLAGVGETQYFGPGTRLLVL.

There are many counts of this clonotype. The V and J genes are TRBV12-3 or TRBV12-4 and TRBJ2-3, with D perhaps matching TRBD1 or TRBD2 (5 bases each). This CDR3 spans 14 amino acids. The V end lost 4 bases, the J end lost 1 base, and 9 bases lay between the germline ends. The CDR3 loop reads CASSSWDGTDTQYF. The CDR3 nucleotides are TGTGCCAGCAGTTCCTGGGACGGCACAGATACGCAGTATTTT.

This clonotype was counted many times. This sequence joins TRBV20-1 and TRBJ2-1; 12 nucleotides agree with TRBD2. V was pared by 3 bases and J by 6 bases, with 0 bases of the junction left unmatched. CDR1 and CDR2 from the germline V gene are DFQATT and SNEGSKA (reference sequence). The CDR3 totals 13 residues. In nucleotides, the CDR3 is TGCAGTGCTAGGGGACTAGCGGGCAATGAGCAGTTCTTC. Protein sequence: CSARGLAGNEQFF.

At least ten counts were recorded for this clonotype. The chain uses TRBV7-8 and TRBJ2-2, with TRBD1 identical over 12 bases. Trimming cost V 0 bases and J 3 bases; bases outside gene matches: 5. CDR3 length: 18 residues. From germline, CDR1 is SGHVS and CDR2 FQNEAQ. CDR3 loop: CASSLAGTGGWYTGELFF. The CDR3 DNA reads as TGTGCCAGCAGCTTAGCCGGGACAGGGGGCTGGTACACCGGGGAGCTGTTTTTT.

This clonotype was counted many times. The gene calls are TRBV4-2 and TRBJ1-5, with TRBD1 matching 8 bases. This CDR3 comprises 15 residues. Unmatched junction bases numbered 7, after V lost 1 base and J lost 8 bases. Per the germline V gene, CDR1 is LGHNA and CDR2 is YNFKEQ. The CDR3: CASSQVQGAEEPQHF. CDR3 bases: TGTGCCAGCAGCCAAGTTCAGGGGGCGGAGGAGCCCCAGCATTTT.

This clonotype was seen ten or more times. The chain links TRBV7-2 to TRBJ1-6, with D possibly being TRBD1 (6 bases). V was trimmed by 1 base and J by 4 bases, leaving 11 bases between them. Germline CDR1 is SGHTA and CDR2 is FQGNSA. There are 16 residues in the CDR3. The CDR3 loop reads CASSLEGGYYNSPLHF. The CDR3 DNA follows: TGTGCCAGCAGCTTAGAGGGGGGCTATTATAATTCACCCCTCCACTTT. Using reference TRBV7-2 and TRBJ1-6 for the parts outside the CDR3, the full variable domain is GAGVSQSPSNKVTEKGKDVELRCDPISGHTALYWYRQSLGQGLEFLIYFQGNSAPDKSGLPSDRFSAERTGGSVSTLTIQRTQQEDSAVYLCASSLEGGYYNSPLHFGNGTRLTVT.

This clonotype has a single count. This clone may be a read error of a much larger clone one base away. The chain joins TRBV12-5 to TRBJ1-6, with D maybe TRBD1 (6 bases). Germline-derived CDR1 and CDR2 are LGHNT and FRNRAP. This CDR3 is 16 amino acids long. CDR3 DNA: TGTGCTAGTGGTTTTCCCAACAGGGCGGGAAATTCACCCCTCCGCTTT. Protein sequence: CASGFPNRAGNSPLRF.